This T cell receptor (beta chain) derives from a study of T-cell reconstitution after alpha-beta-depleted transplantation in children. On this clonotype: Its specificity is not known. A read error may be the cause here, since a much bigger clone is one base away.

Overall study findings and caveats: It was reported that alpha-beta T cells came from several hundred expanded graft clones (about two months after transplant). Where some patients showed high TCRbeta diversity at day 60, it came from recipient T cells and thymic progenitors that had survived. T-cell counts and diversity at one year following transplant were attributed mainly to newly produced T cells.

Preparation of the TCRbeta library used unique molecular identifiers. TCRdb independently ran MiXCR on the PCR reads; one entry per CDR3 protein. Of under 250,000 distinct CDR3 sequences in the sample, roughly a quarter were seen once. CDR1 DFQATT and CDR2 SNEGSKA come from the germline V gene (reference sequence). V dropped 2 bases and J dropped 12; count of bases not matched to a gene: 7. There are 13 residues in the CDR3. The sample in question was PBMCs, mostly from graft donor cells, obtained 360 days after TCRalphabeta/CD19-depleted stem cell transplant. The chain employs TRBV20-1 and TRBJ1-1; TRBD1 agrees at 12 bases. The sequence came from a female patient aged 2 to 10 who had a stem cell transplant for congenital amegakaryocytic thrombocytopenia, so the T cells may come from the graft donor. CDR3 amino acids: CSARPGTGGEPFF. Written as DNA, the CDR3 is TGCAGTGCTAGACCCGGGACAGGGGGCGAACCTTTCTTT.